This T cell receptor (beta chain) was captured by sequencing in a study of T-cell reconstitution after alpha-beta-depleted transplantation in children. Unique molecular identifiers were incorporated during preparation of the TCRbeta library. TCRdb reprocessed the PCR reads with MiXCR, giving one entry per CDR3 protein. The top ten hold less than 8% of the sample, which has some 200,000 distinct CDR3 sequences, 8% to 10% seen once. This TCR was sampled from a human donor who donated a stem cell graft to a child with acute lymphoblastic leukemia. Source: PBMCs from the stem cell graft donor, taken from the stem cell graft.

This CDR3 is CASSQLLDFQETQYF. The CDR3 DNA sequence: TGTGCCAGCAGTCAGCTTTTGGACTTTCAAGAGACCCAGTACTTC. The rearrangement joins TRBV6-5 to TRBJ2-5; a possible D gene is TRBD2 (5 bases). CDR1 and CDR2 (germline): MNHEY, SVGAGI. This CDR3 spans 15 amino acids. The V and J ends lost 5 bases and 2 bases respectively, with 15 bases between them.